Following are 27 T cell receptor beta chains from one sample sequenced in a study of OX40 agonist ivuxolimab in advanced cancers. Library preparation was by the immunoSEQ multiplex PCR assay. This is the immuneACCESS table as TCRdb keeps it, with only in-frame sequences that have V and J called. A part of the clones is gone; compared with another copy, unresolved V genes explain less than half, and the rest is unexplained. The sample includes under 90,000 clones, with roughly 93% observed a single time. Clones ranked in the top ten supply 0.32% of the sample. The sample was CD4+ or CD8+ T cells sorted from blood, taken in a trial of the OX40 agonist ivuxolimab. These receptors came from an adult with an advanced solid tumor such as melanoma, head and neck, liver or kidney cancer.

The rearrangement uses TRBV7-8 and TRBJ1-3, with D perhaps TRBD1 (5 bases). The length of the CDR3 is 16 residues. Trimming removed 7 bases from V and 2 bases from J, with 18 bases in between. Germline-derived CDR1 and CDR2 are SGHVS and FQNEAQ. In nucleotides, the CDR3 is TGTGCCAGCACCTTTAGTATCGGGGGAACTGGAAACACCATATATTTT. It codes for CASTFSIGGTGNTIYF.

V gene TRBV5-1 combines with J gene TRBJ2-1; 7 positions agree with TRBD2. J gave up 9 bases and V 1 base, and 10 bases lay outside the gene matches. The CDR3 contains 15 residues. Germline CDR1 SGHRS, CDR2 YFSETQ. The CDR3 loop is CASSLTLAVNSEQFF. CDR3 nucleotides: TGCGCCAGCAGCTTGACGCTAGCGGTAAACAGTGAGCAGTTCTTC.

This clone was found once. The J gene is TRBJ2-1, the V gene TRBV18, with TRBD2 as a possible D gene (5 bases). The CDR3 runs 15 residues. The germline V gene encodes CDR1 KGHSH and CDR2 LQKENI. Trimming took off 5 bases at V and 6 bases at J, with 17 bases between the two ends. In DNA form, the CDR3 reads TGTGCCAGCTCATCCGCCAGCGGTGGATTCAATGAGCAGTTCTTC. Translation: CASSSASGGFNEQFF. Together with reference TRBV18 and TRBJ2-1, the CDR3 gives the full variable domain: NAGVMQNPRHLVRRRGQEARLRCSPMKGHSHVYWYRQLPEEGLKFMVYLQKENIIDESGMPKERFSAEFPKEGPSILRIQQVVRGDSAAYFCASSSASGGFNEQFFGPGTRLTVL.

The chain links TRBV29-1 to TRBJ2-3; TRBD1 is a possible D gene (5 bases). The CDR3 covers 12 residues. Germline-derived CDR1 and CDR2 are SQVTM and ANQGSEA. V was trimmed by 5 bases and J by 2 bases, leaving 8 bases between them. The CDR3 sequence: CSVSDTTDTQYF. The CDR3 region has the DNA TGCAGCGTTTCGGACACCACAGATACGCAGTATTTT.

The sample holds one count of this clone. This chain links TRBV28 with TRBJ1-1; TRBD1 matches at 11 bases. Germline CDR1 reads MDHEN; CDR2 reads SYDVKM. This CDR3 comprises 17 residues. With V trimmed by 6 bases and J by 8 bases, 17 bases remained unmatched. CDR3 nucleotides: TGTGCCAGCAGCCCTCTCCGGGACAGGGGGTTGCTTAAGGAAGCTTTCTTT. Translation: CASSPLRDRGLLKEAFF.

The chain uses TRBV6-6 and TRBJ2-3; no firm D call. The V end was cut by 6 bases, the J end by 0 bases, with 7 bases between. CDR1 and CDR2 from the germline V gene are MNHNY and SVGAGI (reference sequence). This CDR3 has 13 residues. The CDR3 bases are TGTGCCAGCAGGTTGGACAGCACAGATACGCAGTATTTT. This sequence encodes CASRLDSTDTQYF.

The chain recombines TRBV12-2 with TRBJ2-3; the table gives TRBD2 as D, unverified against the DNA. TRBV12-2 counts as a pseudogene. The CDR3 is made up of 13 amino acids. CDR3 DNA: TGTGCAAGTCGCATACGGTTCACAGATACGCAGTATTTT. Encoded protein: CASRIRFTDTQYF.

CDR3 coding DNA: TGTGCCAGCAGCTACAGAATAGGGATTAATTCACCCCTCCACTTT. Translating it yields CASSYRIGINSPLHF. The chain employs TRBV6-5 and TRBJ1-6; D not certain. The germline CDR1 and CDR2 sequences are MNHEY and SVGAGI. V was pared by 6 bases and J by 6 bases, with 15 bases between. The CDR3 is 15 amino acids.

The V and J genes are TRBV6-1 and TRBJ2-5; a weak D match, TRBD1 (6 bases). V lost 4 bases, J lost 5 bases, and 17 bases lay in between. The germline gives CDR1 MNHNS, CDR2 SASEGT. The CDR3 spans 15 residues. CDR3 DNA sequence: TGTGCCAGCAGTGCGGTCGGATCAGGGGTTGAGACCCAGTACTTC. Residues: CASSAVGSGVETQYF.

This sequence joins TRBV5-6 and TRBJ2-1; D perhaps matches TRBD2 (5 bases). With 4 bases removed from V and 0 bases from J, the gap between germline ends came to 11 bases. The CDR3 length is 15 residues. Germline V gene lookup returns CDR1 SGHDT and CDR2 YYEEEE. The CDR3: CASSIGLLSYNEQFF. The CDR3, as DNA: TGTGCCAGCAGCATCGGACTCCTCTCCTACAATGAGCAGTTCTTC.

This clone was seen only once. The chain joins TRBV18 to TRBJ2-1, with D maybe TRBD2 (6 bases). V was shortened by 3 bases and J by 8 bases, with 11 bases between the two germline ends. The germline CDR1 and CDR2 sequences are KGHSH and LQKENI. CDR3 length: 13 amino acids. The chain's CDR3 is CASSPPGGDEQFF. The CDR3 coding sequence is TGTGCCAGCTCACCGCCCGGAGGGGATGAGCAGTTCTTC.

The chain carries TRBV11-3 and TRBJ1-1; D uncertain. There are 13 residues in the CDR3. Trimming removed 1 base at V and 7 bases at J, with 10 bases between. Looked up from germline, CDR1 is SGHNT and CDR2 is YENEEA. The CDR3, as DNA: TGTGCCAGCAGCTTAGTGGCCACGGGTGAAGCTTTCTTT. This gives the protein CASSLVATGEAFF.

V is TRBV5-8 and J is TRBJ2-5; weak D call: TRBD1 (5 bases). Germline-derived CDR1 and CDR2 are SGHTS and YDEGEE. Deletions cut 2 bases from V and 5 bases from J, with 10 bases between. The CDR3 is made up of 13 amino acids. This CDR3 reads CASSFRTTETQYF. CDR3 DNA sequence: TGTGCCAGCAGCTTTCGGACAACGGAGACCCAGTACTTC.

This chain joins TRBV19 and TRBJ2-2; TRBD2 agrees at 9 bases. V shed 4 bases, J shed 9 bases, and the junction held 15 bases outside the gene matches. The CDR3 length is 17 residues. CDR1 and CDR2 (germline): LNHDA, SQIVND (reference sequence). CDR3 in amino acids: CASSTNSGGGGYRELFF. Here the CDR3 DNA reads TGTGCCAGTAGTACGAATAGCGGGGGCGGAGGATATAGGGAGCTGTTTTTT.

V is TRBV7-2 and J is TRBJ1-2; weak D call: TRBD1 (6 bases). Germline V lookup: CDR1 SGHTA, CDR2 FQGNSA. The V end was cut by 3 bases, the J end by 6 bases, with 11 bases between. This CDR3 is 13 amino acids long. CDR3: CASSFDRQNGYTF. For the CDR3, the DNA is TGTGCCAGCAGCTTTGACAGGCAAAATGGCTACACCTTC.

The rearrangement links TRBV29-1 to TRBJ2-7, with TRBD2 as a possible D gene (5 bases). The CDR3 is 14 residues long. V was trimmed by 1 base and J by 6 bases, leaving 16 bases between them. CDR1 and CDR2 from the germline V gene are SQVTM and ANQGSEA. The CDR3 protein is CSVEGPGGFGEQYF. The CDR3, as DNA: TGCAGCGTTGAAGGGCCCGGCGGGTTCGGCGAGCAGTACTTC.

The rearrangement links TRBV15 to TRBJ2-4; a possible D gene is TRBD2 (6 bases). CDR3 size: 16 residues. Germline V gene lookup returns CDR1 LNHNV and CDR2 YYDKDF (reference sequence). The ends were cut back, 5 bases at V and 0 bases at J, with 14 bases in the middle. Here the CDR3 DNA reads TGTGCCACCAGCCCGGGCGGGGCAGTAGCCAAAAACATTCAGTACTTC. This translates into CATSPGGAVAKNIQYF.

The V gene is TRBV10-1, the J gene TRBJ2-2; D uncertain. Trimming left V 0 bases short and J 2 bases short, with 10 bases between. The CDR3 consists of 16 residues. Germline-derived CDR1 and CDR2 are WNHNN and SYGVQD (reference sequence). CDR3 residues: CASSESPVTNTGELFF. CDR3 DNA: TGCGCCAGCAGTGAGTCTCCAGTCACCAACACCGGGGAGCTGTTTTTT.

This clone occurred once. At one end the junction does not follow the germline gene, possibly because of a read error. V usage is TRBV7-7 and J usage is TRBJ1-4; 12 positions agree with TRBD1. CDR3 length: 19 residues. Germline V gene sequence: CDR1 SSHAT, CDR2 FNYEAQ (reference sequence). The CDR3 sequence: CANSSPGTGGRATNEKLFF. CDR3 in DNA: TGTGCCAACAGCTCTCCGGGGACAGGGGGCAGAGCAACTAATGAAAAACTGTTTTTT.

The rearrangement joins TRBV9 to TRBJ1-4; maybe TRBD1 (5 bases). The CDR3 covers 12 residues. Trimming took off 0 bases at V and 10 bases at J, with 7 bases between the two ends. CDR1 and CDR2 from the germline V gene are SGDLS and YYNGEE. DNA of the CDR3: TGTGCCAGCAGCGTAGCTAGGGGAAAACTGTTTTTT. Its translation is CASSVARGKLFF.

This clone turned up a few times. The rearrangement uses TRBV10-1 and TRBJ1-1; unclear D gene. Germline-derived CDR1 and CDR2 are WNHNN and SYGVQD (reference sequence). V was trimmed by 6 bases and J by 9 bases, leaving 2 bases between them. The CDR3 sequence is 8 residues long. DNA of the CDR3: TGCGCCAGCAGCCAAGCTTTCTTT. Its translation: CASSQAFF.

This chain joins TRBV27 and TRBJ2-1; maybe TRBD1 (6 bases). Germline CDR1 reads MNHEY; CDR2 reads SMNVEV (reference sequence). V shed 6 bases and J shed 3 bases, with 15 bases lying between them. The length of the CDR3 is 15 residues. DNA for the CDR3: TGTGCCAGCAGCCCCCCGACAGGAATCTACAATGAGCAGTTCTTC. Its translation is CASSPPTGIYNEQFF.

This clone was picked up one time. V gene TRBV15 combines with J gene TRBJ2-7; either TRBD1 or TRBD2 may supply D (8 bases each). Germline V gene sequence: CDR1 LNHNV, CDR2 YYDKDF (reference sequence). V was trimmed by 0 bases and J by 4 bases, leaving 19 bases between them. CDR3 length equals 17 residues. CDR3 DNA: TGTGCCACCAGCAGAGATAGCGGGACAGGTAATAGGTACGAGCAGTACTTC. It translates to CATSRDSGTGNRYEQYF.

The count of this clone is one. The rearrangement links TRBV30 to TRBJ1-2; D perhaps matches TRBD1 (6 bases). In germline, CDR1 is GTSNPN, CDR2 SVGIG (reference sequence). This CDR3 is built from 14 residues. Trimming took off 4 bases at V and 4 bases at J, with 16 bases between the two ends. Here the CDR3 reads CAWTPSGGSYGYTF. CDR3 DNA: TGTGCCTGGACCCCTTCCGGGGGCAGCTATGGCTACACCTTC.

This clone was observed a handful of times. The J gene is TRBJ2-7, the V gene TRBV7-2; TRBD1 might be the D (6 bases). The CDR3 contains 14 residues. CDR1 SGHTA and CDR2 FQGNSA come from the germline V gene. Trimming took off 3 bases at V and 1 base at J, with 10 bases between the two ends. CDR3 coding DNA: TGTGCCAGCAGCTTCCGGGACACTTCCTACGAGCAGTACTTC. Residues: CASSFRDTSYEQYF.

The rearrangement links TRBV5-4 to TRBJ1-2; TRBD1 is a possible D gene (6 bases). V was clipped by 4 bases and J by 2 bases, with 15 bases between them. Germline values: CDR1 SGHNT, CDR2 YYREEE (reference sequence). The CDR3 has 15 amino acids. CDR3 protein: CASSQGGQNNYGYTF. The CDR3 nucleotides read TGTGCCAGCAGCCAAGGTGGACAGAACAACTATGGCTACACCTTC. Full variable domain (rest looked up from reference TRBV5-4 and TRBJ1-2): ETGVTQSPTHLIKTRGQQVTLRCSSQSGHNTVSWYQQALGQGPQFIFQYYREEENGRGNFPPRFSGLQFPNYSSELNVNALELDDSALYLCASSQGGQNNYGYTFGSGTRLTVV.

This chain uses TRBV5-1 with TRBJ2-3, with D possibly matching TRBD2 (6 bases). Trimming stripped 2 bases from V and 6 bases from J, with 31 bases between. CDR3 size: 20 residues. The V gene's germline CDR1 is SGHRS and CDR2 YFSETQ. The CDR3 DNA reads TGCGCCAGCAGCTTAGCCCCTTGGGGCGCGGGGCCCCTTAGTGTCGATACGCAGTATTTT. Translating it yields CASSLAPWGAGPLSVDTQYF.